What follows are 18 T cell receptor beta chains derived from one specimen sequenced in a study of cytomegalovirus exposure and HLA in healthy donors. The PCR had 60 Vbeta and 13 Jbeta primers. Data came from immunoSEQ multiplex PCR; TCRdb stores just in-frame clones and leaves some out. The sample lists approximately 270,000 clones, 80% occurring once. Specimen: PBMCs. The origin of the receptors is a girl aged 2 to 10 in good health and CMV-seronegative.

The V gene is TRBV6-5, the J gene TRBJ1-6, with D possibly being TRBD1 (5 bases). Germline CDR1 MNHEY, CDR2 SVGAGI. There are 14 residues in the CDR3. Trimming took off 8 bases at V and 8 bases at J, with 16 bases between the two ends. The CDR3 DNA reads as TGTGCCAGCGCGCCTGGGGGGTTCTATTCACCCCTCCACTTT. It encodes CASAPGGFYSPLHF.

The gene calls are TRBV13 and TRBJ2-1; 8 bases match TRBD2. The CDR3 covers 15 residues. CDR1 is PRHDT and CDR2 is FYEKMQ in the germline V gene (reference sequence). V was clipped by 5 bases and J by 4 bases; unmatched bases: 7. The CDR3 DNA reads as TGTGCCAGCAGCCCAGCGGGAGAGATTTACAATGAGCAGTTCTTC. This translates into CASSPAGEIYNEQFF.

The J gene is TRBJ2-3, the V gene TRBV4-2, with TRBD2 matching over 12 bases. With 1 base clipped from V and 4 bases from J, the junction kept 3 bases outside the gene matches. This CDR3 contains 16 residues. Germline loops: CDR1 LGHNA, CDR2 YNFKEQ. In nucleotides, the CDR3 is TGTGCCAGCAGCCAAGCTAGCGGGGGGGCCGCAGATACGCAGTATTTT. Its translation is CASSQASGGAADTQYF.

V usage is TRBV27 and J usage is TRBJ1-5; possibly TRBD1 for D (5 bases). CDR1 is MNHEY, CDR2 SMNVEV, per germline (reference sequence). The CDR3 is 13 residues long. Trimming cost V 6 bases and J 7 bases, with 13 bases left between them. The CDR3 sequence: CASSTGVRQPQHF. Here the CDR3 DNA reads TGTGCCAGCAGCACAGGTGTGCGGCAGCCCCAGCATTTT.

The chain carries TRBV5-1 and TRBJ2-3; the match to TRBD1 covers 9 bases. This CDR3 has 14 amino acids. With V trimmed by 4 bases and J by 6 bases, 6 bases remained unmatched. The germline V gene has CDR1 SGHRS and CDR2 YFSETQ. In DNA form, the CDR3 reads TGCGCCAGCAGCGTACAGGGGGCGCCGGATACGCAGTATTTT. Encoded protein: CASSVQGAPDTQYF.

The chain couples TRBV9 to TRBJ1-1, with TRBD1 identical over 7 bases. Germline CDR1 and CDR2: SGDLS and YYNGEE. With 2 bases clipped from V and 2 bases from J, the junction kept 12 bases outside the gene matches. The CDR3 spans 17 residues. CDR3 region: CASSVRDRTFRNTEAFF. The CDR3 DNA reads as TGTGCCAGCAGCGTCCGGGACAGAACATTTCGTAACACTGAAGCTTTCTTT.

This sequence joins TRBV11-2 and TRBJ2-3, with D tentatively TRBD2 (6 bases). This CDR3 region has 17 residues. Germline loops: CDR1 SGHAT, CDR2 FQNNGV. Deletions cut 0 bases from V and 8 bases from J, with 21 bases between. The CDR3 loop reads CASSLDSPGDPRSTQYF. The CDR3 DNA reads as TGTGCCAGCAGCTTAGATTCCCCGGGGGACCCCCGCAGTACGCAGTATTTT.

The V gene is TRBV5-8, the J gene TRBJ2-5; maybe TRBD1 (5 bases). V lost 9 bases, J lost 9 bases, and 12 bases lay in between. Germline V gives CDR1 SGHTS, CDR2 YDEGEE. There are 10 residues in the CDR3. CDR3 nucleotide sequence: TGTGCCATAGGACACGAGGCCCAGTACTTC. Protein product: CAIGHEAQYF.

The chain is built from TRBV5-8 and TRBJ2-7; maybe TRBD1 (6 bases). Germline CDR1 reads SGHTS; CDR2 reads YDEGEE. This CDR3 is 14 amino acids long. V shed 0 bases and J shed 6 bases, with 13 bases lying between them. CDR3: CASSLEPGAIEQYF. The CDR3 bases are TGTGCCAGCAGCTTGGAGCCAGGGGCCATCGAGCAGTACTTC.

This clone was detected only once. The chain uses TRBV9 and TRBJ2-1; 8 bases map to TRBD2. The CDR3 sequence is 16 residues long. Unmatched junction bases numbered 6, after V lost 0 bases and J lost 4 bases. The germline V gene encodes CDR1 SGDLS and CDR2 YYNGEE. This CDR3 is CASSVVGSGKYNEQFF. CDR3 sequence (DNA): TGTGCCAGCAGCGTAGTCGGTAGCGGGAAGTACAATGAGCAGTTCTTC.

V is TRBV5-1 and J is TRBJ2-7, with TRBD2 matching over 11 bases. The CDR3 is 17 residues long. The V gene end was trimmed by 6 bases and the J gene end by 0 bases; junction bases not matched to a gene: 11. Germline V gene lookup returns CDR1 SGHRS and CDR2 YFSETQ. This chain's CDR3 is CASTPGGLADSSYEQYF. DNA for the CDR3: TGCGCCAGCACCCCGGGGGGACTAGCGGACTCCTCCTACGAGCAGTACTTC.

The gene calls are TRBV2 and TRBJ1-4; 10 positions agree with TRBD1. Germline CDR1 SNHLY, CDR2 FYNNEI. Losses at the gene ends were 6 bases for V and 10 bases for J; bases not matched to a gene: 11. There are 15 residues in the CDR3. The CDR3 here is CASRDGQGVSGKLFF. The DNA for the CDR3 is TGTGCCAGCAGAGATGGACAGGGGGTTTCTGGAAAACTGTTTTTT. Complete variable domain (other parts from reference TRBV2 and TRBJ1-4): EPEVTQTPSHQVTQMGQEVILRCVPISNHLYFYWYRQILGQKVEFLVSFYNNEISEKSEIFDDQFSVERPDGSNFTLKIRSTKLEDSAMYFCASRDGQGVSGKLFFGSGTQLSVL.

This clone was counted only a few times. The V and J genes are TRBV6-1 and TRBJ2-5, with TRBD2 identical over 10 bases. V gave up 1 base and J gave up 1 base; unmatched junction bases: 6. The CDR3 spans 17 residues. CDR1 and CDR2 (germline): MNHNS, SASEGT. The CDR3 nucleotides read TGTGCCAGCAGTGAAGGGAGAACTAGCGGGACCCAAGAGACCCAGTACTTC. It encodes CASSEGRTSGTQETQYF.

This clone was observed once. The rearrangement links TRBV10-2 to TRBJ2-7, with D tentatively TRBD1 (5 bases). V was pared by 7 bases and J by 2 bases, with 12 bases between. Per germline, CDR1 WSHSY and CDR2 SAAADI. The CDR3 contains 13 residues. DNA for the CDR3: TGCGCCAGCAAGGGGCGCCATACCTACGAGCAGTACTTC. Its translation: CASKGRHTYEQYF.

V gene TRBV5-1 combines with J gene TRBJ1-1, with a weak D call TRBD1 (5 bases). V dropped 0 bases and J dropped 3 bases, with 12 bases sitting between them. Germline loops: CDR1 SGHRS, CDR2 YFSETQ. CDR3 length: 15 amino acids. CDR3 protein: CASSLGAGGDTEAFF. The CDR3 DNA reads TGCGCCAGCAGCTTGGGTGCGGGGGGAGACACTGAAGCTTTCTTT.

This chain joins TRBV10-2 and TRBJ1-2; D not certain. Trimming left V 8 bases short and J 7 bases short, with 14 bases between. The CDR3 contains 12 residues. Germline-derived CDR1 and CDR2 are WSHSY and SAAADI. The CDR3 reads CASSDPTGGYTF. Here the CDR3 DNA reads TGCGCCAGCTCAGACCCCACGGGTGGCTACACCTTC.

This sequence joins TRBV7-9 and TRBJ1-5, with a weak D call TRBD1 (6 bases). Per germline, CDR1 SEHNR and CDR2 FQNEAQ (reference sequence). Trimming shortened V by 1 base and J by 1 base, and 11 bases separated the two germline ends. This CDR3 contains 16 residues. CDR3 sequence (DNA): TGTGCCAGCAGCTTAGAGGGGGTTACCAGCAATCAGCCCCAGCATTTT. Its protein is CASSLEGVTSNQPQHF. Looking up the rest from reference TRBV7-9 and TRBJ1-5 gives the full variable domain: DTGVSQNPRHKITKRGQNVTFRCDPISEHNRLYWYRQTLGQGPEFLTYFQNEAQLEKSRLLSDRFSAERPKGSFSTLEIQRTEQGDSAMYLCASSLEGVTSNQPQHFGDGTRLSIL.

The chain carries TRBV7-6 and TRBJ2-1, with 15 bases that match TRBD2. With 3 bases clipped from V and 4 bases from J, the junction kept 4 bases outside the gene matches. Germline assignment: CDR1 SGHVS and CDR2 FNYEAQ. The CDR3 is made up of 17 amino acids. CDR3 residues: CASSFGLAGGNYNEQFF. In DNA form, the CDR3 reads TGTGCCAGCAGCTTCGGACTAGCGGGGGGGAATTACAATGAGCAGTTCTTC.